Listed below are T cell receptor beta chains from one sample, sequenced in a study of T-cell reconstitution after alpha-beta-depleted transplantation in children. MiXCR, applied by TCRdb to the PCR reads, yields one record per CDR3 protein. Of 500,000 to 650,000 distinct CDR3 sequences detected, 9.5% to 12% appear once; the ten largest clones hold about 14%. The source was PBMCs, mostly from graft donor cells, collected 180 days after TCRalphabeta/CD19-depleted stem cell transplant. Every receptor here comes from a female patient aged 2-10 years who had a stem cell transplant for aplastic anemia, so the T cells may come from the graft donor. CDR3s include the opening cysteine and the closing phenylalanine or tryptophan. D genes are given only for firm matches. Clone size, where shown, is once, few, many, or a class for clones that have expanded.

j_call v_call d_call clone_size cdr3_nt cdr3_aa
TRBJ1-2 TRBV3-1 . . TGTGCCAGCAGCCAAGCCCCCGCAGGGGACTCCTATGGCTACACCTTC CASSQAPAGDSYGYTF
TRBJ2-2 TRBV5-1 . . TGCGCCAGCAGCGAGGAGGTCCTTACCGGGGAGCTGTTTTTT CASSEEVLTGELFF
TRBJ1-1 TRBV6-1 . many TGTGCCAGCAGCCCTTTTCGGGCGGTACCCATTACGTTTGAAGCTTTCTTT CASSPFRAVPITFEAFF
TRBJ2-7 TRBV7-9 . . TGTGCCAGCAGCTACGGACAGCCATCCTACGAGCAGTACTTC CASSYGQPSYEQYF
TRBJ1-1 TRBV10-3 TRBD1 few TGTGCCATCAGTAACGGACAGGGGAACACTGAAGCTTTCTTT CAISNGQGNTEAFF
TRBJ1-1 TRBV12-3/TRBV12-4 . . TGTGCCAGCAGTCCCGGGGGGGTTTGGGCTGAAGCTTTCTTT CASSPGGVWAEAFF
TRBJ2-3 TRBV27 . . TGTGCCAGCACCCGCTCCCGGGTCTCGGGTACGCAGTATTTT CASTRSRVSGTQYF
TRBJ2-1 TRBV5-1 TRBD2 few TGCGCCAGCAGGGCGGGACTAGCGGGAGTCCCCTACAATGAGCAGTTCTTC CASRAGLAGVPYNEQFF
TRBJ2-3 TRBV7-2 . . TGTGCCAGCAGTACACGGGATAGCACAGATACGCAGTATTTT CASSTRDSTDTQYF
TRBJ1-5 TRBV28 . many TGTGCCAGCACCATTTATGGGGGCGGTCAGCCCCAGCATTTT CASTIYGGGQPQHF
TRBJ1-2 TRBV29-1 TRBD1 few TGCAGCGTTTGTCCCGGGACAGGGGAATATGGCTACACCTTC CSVCPGTGEYGYTF
TRBJ1-2 TRBV20-1 . . TGCTGTGCTACTCGTAAAACCGGGACAATTACTAACTATGGCTACACCTTC CCATRKTGTITNYGYTF
TRBJ2-1 TRBV4-3 . . TGCGCCAGCAGCCAAGAAGAAAACTCCTACAATGAGCAGTTCTTC CASSQEENSYNEQFF
TRBJ1-1 TRBV3-1 . . TGTGCCAGCAGCCAAGGTGGGGGTGCGCGGCAAGCTTTCTTT CASSQGGGARQAFF
TRBJ2-5 TRBV29-1 . . TGCAGCGCTACCAGACAGCTACCCCAAGAGACCCAGTACTTC CSATRQLPQETQYF
TRBJ2-2 TRBV9 . . TGTGCCAGCAGCGTAGGAGGCAAGAACACCGGGGAGCTGTTTTTT CASSVGGKNTGELFF
TRBJ2-1 TRBV19 . . TGTGCCAGTATGCGGAACAATGAGCAGTTCTTC CASMRNNEQFF
TRBJ2-7 TRBV28 TRBD2 few TGTGCCAGCAGCCGGCCGGGACTAGCCTACGAGCAGTACTTC CASSRPGLAYEQYF
TRBJ2-4 TRBV12-3/TRBV12-4 TRBD1 . TGTGCCAGCAGGCTTACAGGGGGCCTAGCCAAAAACATTCAGTACTTC CASRLTGGLAKNIQYF
TRBJ1-2 TRBV29-1 . . TGCAGCGTTGACAGTATCTATGGCTACACCTTC CSVDSIYGYTF
TRBJ2-1 TRBV29-1 . . TGCAGCGCTGCACCGGGACCGCTGGACGATGAGCAGTTCTTC CSAAPGPLDDEQFF
TRBJ2-3 TRBV30 . few TGTGCCTGGAGTCTTGGTAGGACGCCAGATACGCAGTATTTT CAWSLGRTPDTQYF
TRBJ2-7 TRBV11-2 . . TGTGCCAGCAGCTTAGATCCAGACCCTTCGAAGTTTCACTACGAGCAGTACTTC CASSLDPDPSKFHYEQYF
TRBJ2-7 TRBV5-1 . . TGCGCCAGCAGCACCTGGGACCGTACCTACGAGCAGTACTTC CASSTWDRTYEQYF
TRBJ1-4 TRBV27 . . TGTGCCAGCAGTTTTGCCCGACCGTCTTTTAATGAAAAACTGTTTTTT CASSFARPSFNEKLFF
TRBJ2-1 TRBV4-3 . few TGCGCCAGCAGCCAAGAGGGCTATCCCTACAATGAGCAGTTCTTC CASSQEGYPYNEQFF
TRBJ2-1 TRBV27 . few TGTGCCAGCAGTTCCGGAGGGCGGGATGAGCAGTTCTTC CASSSGGRDEQFF
TRBJ2-6 TRBV6-5 TRBD1 . TGTGCCAGCAGTTACGGACAGGGCCTCCTCGGGGCCAACGTCCTGACTTTC CASSYGQGLLGANVLTF
TRBJ1-1 TRBV20-1 . . TGCAGTGCTAGAGACGGACTGAACACTGAAGCTTTCTTT CSARDGLNTEAFF
TRBJ1-2 TRBV19 . . TGTGCCAGTACAGCTAACTATGGCGACACCTTC CASTANYGDTF
TRBJ1-5 TRBV28 . . TGTGCCAGCAGAGTTGGTCCTTTTCCCCAGCATTTT CASRVGPFPQHF